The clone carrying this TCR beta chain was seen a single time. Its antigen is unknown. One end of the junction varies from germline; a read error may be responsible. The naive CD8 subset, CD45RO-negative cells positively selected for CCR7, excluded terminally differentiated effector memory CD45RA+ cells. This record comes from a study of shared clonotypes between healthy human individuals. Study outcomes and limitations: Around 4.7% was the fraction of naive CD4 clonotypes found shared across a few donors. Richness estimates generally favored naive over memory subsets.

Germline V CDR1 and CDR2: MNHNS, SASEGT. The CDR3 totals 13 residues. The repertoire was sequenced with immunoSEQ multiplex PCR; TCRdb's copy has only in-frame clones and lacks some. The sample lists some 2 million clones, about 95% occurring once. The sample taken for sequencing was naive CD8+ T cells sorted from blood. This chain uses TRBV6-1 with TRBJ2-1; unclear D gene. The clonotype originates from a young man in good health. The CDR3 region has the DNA TGTGCCAGCAGTGAAGCTGGCACCTCGACAAGGGTCTTC. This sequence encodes CASSEAGTSTRVF.